These 21 T cell receptor beta chains originate from one sample sequenced in a study of response to subunit inactivated influenza vaccine. TCRdb recomputed calls from the RT-PCR reads with MiXCR, one row per CDR3 protein. The table has roughly 540,000 distinct CDR3 sequences, approximately 22% seen once. This same sample was also taken into another study, of T cells expressing NK-cell markers. In that study: The authors generated TCR beta cDNA through 5'RACE template switching with UMIs.

The starting material was CD4+ T cells sorted from PBMCs, obtained 11 to 12 days after vaccination. These receptors were obtained from a man aged 50 to 60 who received an inactivated influenza vaccine.

In this sample, this clonotype turned up many times. This chain uses TRBV7-2 with TRBJ2-3, with D perhaps TRBD1 (6 bases). Germline assignment: CDR1 SGHTA and CDR2 FQGNSA. Trimming left V 2 bases short and J 0 bases short, with 6 bases between. This CDR3 has 14 residues. CDR3 in DNA: TGTGCCAGCAGCTTACAGGGGAGCACAGATACGCAGTATTTT. The encoded protein is CASSLQGSTDTQYF. Drawing the rest from reference TRBV7-2 and TRBJ2-3, the complete variable domain is GAGVSQSPSNKVTEKGKDVELRCDPISGHTALYWYRQSLGQGLEFLIYFQGNSAPDKSGLPSDRFSAERTGGSVSTLTIQRTQQEDSAVYLCASSLQGSTDTQYFGPGTRLTVL.

The table lists this clonotype with a few counts. V and J are TRBV29-1 and TRBJ1-1; D is unresolved. V lost 5 bases, J lost 3 bases, and 4 bases lay in between. Germline V CDR1 and CDR2: SQVTM, ANQGSEA. The CDR3 runs 10 residues. The CDR3, as DNA: TGCAGCGTTCGGGACACTGAAGCTTTCTTT. It codes for CSVRDTEAFF. The full variable domain, completed using reference TRBV29-1 and TRBJ1-1, is SAVISQKPSRDICQRGTSLTIQCQVDSQVTMMFWYRQQPGQSLTLIATANQGSEATYESGFVIDKFPISRPNLTFSTLTVSNMSPEDSSIYLCSVRDTEAFFGQGTRLTVV.

This chain links TRBV2 with TRBJ2-5, with D maybe TRBD2 (7 bases). The CDR3 covers 15 residues. Germline V CDR1 and CDR2: SNHLY, FYNNEI. V lost 5 bases and J 3 bases, leaving 16 bases between the germline ends. This chain's CDR3 is CASSMGGLAEETQYF. CDR3 in DNA: TGTGCCAGCAGTATGGGGGGGCTAGCGGAAGAGACCCAGTACTTC.

As DNA, the CDR3 is TGTGCCAGCAGGGCAGGGGGCAATCAGCCCCAGCATTTT. Encoded protein: CASRAGGNQPQHF. This chain connects TRBV7-9 to TRBJ1-5, with D possibly matching TRBD1 (6 bases). The V gene lost 6 bases and the J gene lost 2 bases, with 8 bases spanning the gap. CDR3 length: 13 amino acids. Germline-derived CDR1 and CDR2 are SEHNR and FQNEAQ (reference sequence).

V usage is TRBV20-1 and J usage is TRBJ2-4; 14 bases are shared with TRBD2. The germline V gene has CDR1 DFQATT and CDR2 SNEGSKA (reference sequence). V lost 1 base to trimming and J lost 8 bases; unmatched junction nucleotides: 13. The CDR3 totals 18 residues. The CDR3 coding sequence is TGCAGTGCTAGAGCCCCGCTAGGGACTAGCGGGAGTTTAGACATTCAGTACTTC. Amino acids: CSARAPLGTSGSLDIQYF.

This clonotype was observed many times. The chain combines TRBV20-1 with TRBJ1-2, with D possibly matching TRBD1 (5 bases). There are 13 residues in the CDR3. Germline assignment: CDR1 DFQATT and CDR2 SNEGSKA (reference sequence). Trimming took 1 base from V and 7 from J, leaving 13 bases between them. The CDR3 protein is CSARGTGLVGYTF. The DNA of the CDR3 is TGCAGTGCTAGAGGAACAGGTCTTGTTGGCTACACCTTC.

The rearrangement uses TRBV6-2 or TRBV6-3 and TRBJ2-4; TRBD2 aligns across 12 bases. The CDR3 covers 17 residues. Trimming took 7 bases from V and 4 from J; bases not matched to a gene: 11. CDR1 and CDR2 (germline): MNHEY, SVGEGT. CDR3 protein: CASTTSGRHALKNIQYF. CDR3 DNA sequence: TGTGCCAGCACAACTAGCGGGAGGCACGCCCTGAAAAACATTCAGTACTTC.

This clonotype has only one observation. This chain joins TRBV12-3 or TRBV12-4 and TRBJ2-3, with 9 bases fitting TRBD2. The V gene end was trimmed by 3 bases and the J gene end by 4 bases; junction bases not matched to a gene: 5. The CDR3 sequence is 15 residues long. The CDR3 DNA reads TGTGCCAGCAGTTTCCAGCGGGGGGAGGCAGATACGCAGTATTTT. It encodes CASSFQRGEADTQYF.

This clonotype was found a few times. The V and J genes are TRBV5-6 and TRBJ1-2; weak D call: TRBD1 (5 bases). The length of the CDR3 is 13 residues. Trimming removed 4 bases at V and 4 bases at J, with 11 bases between. Looked up from germline, CDR1 is SGHDT and CDR2 is YYEEEE. CDR3 protein: CASSLKGAYGYTF. For the CDR3, the DNA is TGTGCCAGCAGCCTTAAAGGGGCCTATGGCTACACCTTC.

The rearrangement uses TRBV16 and TRBJ1-5; no firm D call. Per the germline V gene, CDR1 is KGHSY and CDR2 is FQNENV. V was clipped by 0 bases and J by 5 bases, with 5 bases between them. The CDR3 is made up of 13 amino acids. The CDR3 region is CASSQSIDQPQHF. DNA of the CDR3: TGTGCCAGCAGCCAATCCATCGATCAGCCCCAGCATTTT.

This chain connects TRBV29-1 to TRBJ2-3, with D hard to call. The CDR3 length is 14 residues. The V gene lost 6 bases and the J gene lost 0 bases, with 13 bases spanning the gap. CDR1 and CDR2 (germline): SQVTM, ANQGSEA. The CDR3 region is CSVGLRSSTDTQYF. In nucleotides, the CDR3 is TGCAGCGTAGGCTTGAGGTCAAGCACAGATACGCAGTATTTT.

This clonotype appeared many times. The CDR3 loop reads CASSQTGSTGELFF. The CDR3 coding sequence is TGTGCCAGCAGTCAAACAGGGTCAACCGGGGAGCTGTTTTTT. The chain combines TRBV7-8 with TRBJ2-2; perhaps TRBD1 as D (6 bases). The V and J ends lost 6 bases and 5 bases respectively, with 13 bases between them. The germline V gene encodes CDR1 SGHVS and CDR2 FQNEAQ. The CDR3 consists of 14 residues.

This clonotype was counted between two and nine times. The chain uses TRBV7-9 and TRBJ2-7; D is unclear. CDR1 is SEHNR, CDR2 FQNEAQ, per germline (reference sequence). The germline V and J ends were trimmed by 7 bases and 4 bases, with 14 bases remaining between them. This CDR3 has 13 residues. DNA of the CDR3: TGTGCCAGCAACCCTCTCAACCGGTACGAGCAGTACTTC. Encoded protein: CASNPLNRYEQYF.

This sequence joins TRBV12-3 or TRBV12-4 and TRBJ1-4; D is unclear. V lost 4 bases and J 4 bases, leaving 10 bases between the germline ends. CDR3 size: 14 residues. The CDR3: CASSSLTGNEKLFF. DNA for the CDR3: TGTGCCAGCAGTTCGCTGACGGGTAATGAAAAACTGTTTTTT.

This clonotype was recorded only once. The V and J genes are TRBV7-2 and TRBJ2-5, with 9 nucleotides matching TRBD2. Germline V gene lookup returns CDR1 SGHTA and CDR2 FQGNSA. The J segment lost 4 bases and the V segment lost 2 bases, leaving 5 bases of the junction unmatched. The CDR3 spans 15 residues. CDR3 residues: CASSLYLAGSETQYF. CDR3 coding DNA: TGTGCCAGCAGCTTATATCTAGCGGGATCAGAGACCCAGTACTTC. Looking up the rest from reference TRBV7-2 and TRBJ2-5 gives the full variable domain: GAGVSQSPSNKVTEKGKDVELRCDPISGHTALYWYRQSLGQGLEFLIYFQGNSAPDKSGLPSDRFSAERTGGSVSTLTIQRTQQEDSAVYLCASSLYLAGSETQYFGPGTRLLVL.

Here the CDR3 DNA reads TGTGCCAGCTCACCAATTGCTAGACTTTCCGACTACGAGCAGTACTTC. This sequence encodes CASSPIARLSDYEQYF. This rearrangement joins TRBV18 to TRBJ2-7; no clear D gene. The V gene lost 2 bases and the J gene lost 3 bases, with 17 bases spanning the gap. This CDR3 has 16 amino acids. CDR1 and CDR2 from the germline V gene are KGHSH and LQKENI. The variable domain in full, completed from reference TRBV18 and TRBJ2-7, reads NAGVMQNPRHLVRRRGQEARLRCSPMKGHSHVYWYRQLPEEGLKFMVYLQKENIIDESGMPKERFSAEFPKEGPSILRIQQVVRGDSAAYFCASSPIARLSDYEQYFGPGTRLTVT.

The chain couples TRBV6-5 to TRBJ1-3, with 7 bases matching TRBD1. Germline V CDR1 and CDR2: MNHEY, SVGAGI. The junction had 5 bases not matched to a gene; V was cut back by 2 bases and J by 4 bases. The CDR3 contains 15 residues. The chain's CDR3 is CASSYGAGGGNTIYF. CDR3 bases: TGTGCCAGCAGTTACGGAGCAGGGGGAGGAAACACCATATATTTT.

This clonotype was counted a few times. This CDR3 is CASSLGQGWEKLFF. CDR3 in DNA: TGTGCCAGCAGTCTCGGACAGGGATGGGAAAAACTGTTTTTT. The rearrangement joins TRBV28 to TRBJ1-4; 8 bases fit TRBD1. The V segment lost 5 bases and the J segment 8 bases; nucleotides outside the gene matches: 7. This CDR3 contains 14 residues. CDR1 and CDR2 from the germline V gene are MDHEN and SYDVKM.

The rearrangement joins TRBV6-6 to TRBJ2-5; D is unresolved. The CDR3 contains 13 residues. V lost 0 bases, J lost 4 bases, and 6 bases lay in between. Germline V gene data show CDR1 as MNHNY and CDR2 as SVGAGI (reference sequence). The CDR3 DNA is TGTGCCAGCAGTTACTCCGGTCGAGAGACCCAGTACTTC. Translated, it gives CASSYSGRETQYF.

This sequence joins TRBV6-2 or TRBV6-3 and TRBJ1-1; D gene unclear. The V end was cut by 8 bases, the J end by 3 bases, with 4 bases between. The CDR3 is 10 residues long. CDR1 MNHEY and CDR2 SVGEGT come from the germline V gene. Here the CDR3 DNA reads TGTGCCAGCGGGCACACTGAAGCTTTCTTT. Translation: CASGHTEAFF.

This clonotype was seen ten or more times. The V and J genes are TRBV18 and TRBJ2-1, with D perhaps matching TRBD1 (6 bases). Between the trimmed V and J ends, which lost 3 bases and 1 base, there was a span of 22 bases. The CDR3 extends over 19 amino acids. Germline V gives CDR1 KGHSH, CDR2 LQKENI. For the CDR3, the DNA is TGTGCCAGCTCACCGGTACTATCCAGGGGCCCCCGGTCCTACAATGAGCAGTTCTTC. It translates to CASSPVLSRGPRSYNEQFF.